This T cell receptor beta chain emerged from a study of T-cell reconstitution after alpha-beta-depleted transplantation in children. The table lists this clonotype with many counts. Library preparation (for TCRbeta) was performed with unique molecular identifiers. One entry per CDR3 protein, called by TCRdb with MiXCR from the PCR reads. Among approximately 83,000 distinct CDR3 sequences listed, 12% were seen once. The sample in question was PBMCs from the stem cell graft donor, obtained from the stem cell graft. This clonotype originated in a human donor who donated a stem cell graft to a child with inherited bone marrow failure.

The CDR3 spells CASRDRDTGELFF. DNA for the CDR3: TGTGCCAGCCGGGACAGGGATACCGGGGAGCTGTTTTTT. The chain uses TRBV6-2 or TRBV6-3 and TRBJ2-2, with TRBD1 matching over 9 bases. After removal of 8 bases from V and 5 bases from J, the junction contained 3 bases not matched to a gene. The CDR3 is 13 amino acids. Germline values: CDR1 MNHEY, CDR2 SVGEGT.